The 32 T cell receptor beta chains listed next were all sequenced from one sample in a study of shared clonotypes between healthy human individuals. TCRdb's table, derived via immunoSEQ multiplex PCR, lists solely in-frame clones and lacks some. The data contain about 2.3 million clones, under 95% of them singletons. Sequenced: naive CD4+ T cells from PBMCs. Subset in this sample: CD45RA+ positively selected. All receptors derive from a man aged 18 to 29 in good health. Some clones in this sample may be carry-over from other donors' samples.

This sequence joins TRBV6-5 and TRBJ2-3; D uncertain. Deletions cut 0 bases from V and 0 bases from J, with 7 bases between. Germline V gene lookup returns CDR1 MNHEY and CDR2 SVGAGI. This CDR3 has 15 amino acids. CDR3 residues: CASSYSDSSTDTQYF. CDR3 sequence (DNA): TGTGCCAGCAGTTACTCCGATTCTAGCACAGATACGCAGTATTTT.

This sequence joins TRBV6-4 and TRBJ2-1, with 8 bases identical to TRBD2. This CDR3 is 14 amino acids long. After removal of 6 bases from V and 4 bases from J, the junction contained 5 bases not matched to a gene. Germline CDR1 MRHNA, CDR2 SNTAGT. CDR3 sequence: CASSTLAEYNEQFF. CDR3 sequence (DNA): TGTGCCAGCAGCACACTAGCGGAATACAATGAGCAGTTCTTC.

J is TRBJ2-2 and V is TRBV5-1, with 8 bases aligning to TRBD2. CDR1 is SGHRS and CDR2 is YFSETQ in the germline V gene. The CDR3 contains 15 residues. The V segment lost 4 bases and the J segment 1 base; nucleotides outside the gene matches: 3. The CDR3 is CASSGSGVNTGELFF. The CDR3 coding sequence is TGCGCCAGCAGCGGTAGCGGGGTGAACACCGGGGAGCTGTTTTTT.

V is TRBV7-9 and J is TRBJ1-3; weak D call: TRBD1 (6 bases). CDR3 length equals 16 residues. Trimming took 4 bases from V and 4 from J, leaving 17 bases between them. Germline CDR1 SEHNR, CDR2 FQNEAQ (reference sequence). The CDR3 reads CASSSGDGARGNTIYF. In DNA, the CDR3 is TGTGCCAGCAGCTCAGGGGATGGGGCGAGGGGAAACACCATATATTTT.

This chain links TRBV9 with TRBJ2-2; 8 bases are a match to TRBD1. From germline, CDR1 is SGDLS and CDR2 YYNGEE. The CDR3 contains 15 residues. V lost 3 bases to trimming and J lost 1 base; unmatched junction nucleotides: 2. Here the CDR3 DNA reads TGTGCCAGCAGCGCCACAGGGGGGAACACCGGGGAGCTGTTTTTT. It codes for CASSATGGNTGELFF.

The chain couples TRBV5-1 to TRBJ1-5; 10 bases line up with TRBD1. Trimming removed 4 bases from V and 0 bases from J; junction bases left unmatched: 4. The germline V gene has CDR1 SGHRS and CDR2 YFSETQ. The CDR3 consists of 16 residues. The CDR3: CASSTGTGDSNQPQHF. The CDR3 DNA reads as TGCGCCAGCAGCACCGGGACAGGGGATAGCAATCAGCCCCAGCATTTT. Combining the CDR3 with reference TRBV5-1 and TRBJ1-5 gives the whole variable domain KAGVTQTPRYLIKTRGQQVTLSCSPISGHRSVSWYQQTPGQGLQFLFEYFSETQRNKGNFPGRFSGRQFSNSRSEMNVSTLELGDSALYLCASSTGTGDSNQPQHFGDGTRLSIL.

The gene calls are TRBV6-5 and TRBJ2-1; perhaps TRBD2 as D (5 bases). From germline, CDR1 is MNHEY and CDR2 SVGAGI. This CDR3 spans 15 amino acids. The V end was cut by 5 bases, the J end by 6 bases, with 17 bases between. CDR3 loop: CASSSPSRDFNEQFF. The CDR3 DNA reads as TGTGCCAGCAGTAGCCCCTCACGGGATTTCAATGAGCAGTTCTTC.

The genes are TRBV6-5 and TRBJ2-3; no clear D gene. Germline V gene lookup returns CDR1 MNHEY and CDR2 SVGAGI. Trimming shortened V by 6 bases and J by 0 bases, and 10 bases separated the two germline ends. CDR3 length equals 14 residues. CDR3 loop: CASRGRLSTDTQYF. Written as DNA, the CDR3 is TGTGCCAGCAGAGGACGGCTTAGCACAGATACGCAGTATTTT.

Concerning this clone itself: This is likely a read error, given that the CDR3 carries no conserved phenylalanine or tryptophan at its end. The limits of the CDR3 on the DNA are not certain, so only TCRdb's listed CDR3 is given. The rearrangement links TRBV28 to TRBJ2-7; the table assigns TRBD1, which was not confirmed against the DNA. Inclusive of both ends, the CDR3 amounts to 12 amino acids. Germline-derived CDR1 and CDR2 are MDHEN and SYDVKM. CDR3 sequence reads: CASSFRQGALEL.

This clone showed up just once. Here the CDR3 DNA reads TGTGCCAGCATGAGACAGGCGAACACTGAAGCTTTCTTT. Residues: CASMRQANTEAFF. The chain carries TRBV14 and TRBJ1-1; a possible D gene is TRBD1 (6 bases). Germline V CDR1 and CDR2: SGHDN, FVKESK. The CDR3 loop spans 13 amino acids. V was trimmed by 7 bases and J by 1 base, leaving 10 bases between them.

V usage is TRBV5-8 and J usage is TRBJ1-1, with D unclear. The germline V gene encodes CDR1 SGHTS and CDR2 YDEGEE. V lost 4 bases and J lost 11, with 12 bases in between. The CDR3 is 11 amino acids. CDR3 amino acids: CASSRTLGAFF. The CDR3 nucleotides read TGTGCCAGCAGCCGGACCCTGGGGGCTTTCTTT.

This sequence joins TRBV5-1 and TRBJ1-4, with D unclear. The CDR3 is made up of 14 amino acids. CDR1 SGHRS and CDR2 YFSETQ come from the germline V gene. Trimming removed 3 bases at V and 2 bases at J, with 8 bases between. CDR3 bases: TGCGCCAGCAGCTATGGGGTGACTAATGAAAAACTGTTTTTT. Amino acid sequence: CASSYGVTNEKLFF.

The chain carries TRBV28 and TRBJ1-3, with D perhaps TRBD1 (5 bases). V was clipped by 6 bases and J by 0 bases, with 9 bases between them. This CDR3 region has 14 residues. Germline CDR1 reads MDHEN; CDR2 reads SYDVKM. CDR3 amino acids: CASSAQGSGNTIYF. DNA of the CDR3: TGTGCCAGCAGCGCGCAGGGCTCTGGAAACACCATATATTTT.

The rearrangement joins TRBV7-8 to TRBJ1-2; no firm D call. Trimming stripped 3 bases from V and 6 bases from J, with 11 bases between. The CDR3 extends over 13 amino acids. The V gene's germline CDR1 is SGHVS and CDR2 FQNEAQ. The CDR3 spells CASSLNREDGYTF. The CDR3 DNA follows: TGTGCCAGCAGCTTGAATAGGGAGGATGGCTACACCTTC.

V gene TRBV14 combines with J gene TRBJ2-2; TRBD2 aligns across 8 bases. Germline V gene sequence: CDR1 SGHDN, CDR2 FVKESK. With 1 base clipped from V and 7 bases from J, the junction kept 14 bases outside the gene matches. The CDR3 is made up of 18 amino acids. The CDR3 sequence: CASSQAHGSGGIHGELFF. The CDR3 DNA is TGTGCCAGCAGCCAAGCCCACGGAAGCGGGGGTATACACGGGGAGCTGTTTTTT.

The V call is TRBV7-8, the J call TRBJ1-1, with D possibly matching TRBD1 (5 bases). CDR3 length: 16 residues. The germline V gene has CDR1 SGHVS and CDR2 FQNEAQ. The V end lost 3 bases, the J end lost 1 base, and 15 bases lay between the germline ends. For the CDR3, the DNA is TGTGCCAGCAGCTTTGGGACTCCCTCGGGGAACACTGAAGCTTTCTTT. It yields the protein CASSFGTPSGNTEAFF.

Only one count was recorded for this clone. This rearrangement joins TRBV6-1 to TRBJ2-2; D may be TRBD1 or TRBD2 (5 bases each). Germline loops: CDR1 MNHNS, CDR2 SASEGT. This CDR3 has 16 residues. Trimming stripped 0 bases from V and 3 bases from J, with 11 bases between. CDR3 DNA: TGTGCCAGCAGTGAAGCGCACAGGCGGGACACCGGGGAGCTGTTTTTT. Residues: CASSEAHRRDTGELFF.

This chain uses TRBV14 with TRBJ2-3, with 10 positions matching TRBD2. This CDR3 region has 16 residues. Trimming removed 5 bases from V and 5 bases from J; junction bases left unmatched: 10. CDR1 is SGHDN, CDR2 FVKESK, per germline. CDR3 in amino acids: CASSMTLAGAGDTQYF. For the CDR3, the DNA is TGTGCCAGCAGCATGACCCTAGCGGGAGCGGGAGATACGCAGTATTTT. Combining the CDR3 with reference TRBV14 and TRBJ2-3 gives the whole variable domain EAGVTQFPSHSVIEKGQTVTLRCDPISGHDNLYWYRRVMGKEIKFLLHFVKESKQDESGMPNNRFLAERTGGTYSTLKVQPAELEDSGVYFCASSMTLAGAGDTQYFGPGTRLTVL.

The chain couples TRBV11-2 to TRBJ2-7; 7 bases are a match to TRBD1. The CDR3 runs to 15 residues. The V segment lost 4 bases and the J segment 6 bases; nucleotides outside the gene matches: 12. The germline gives CDR1 SGHAT, CDR2 FQNNGV. For the CDR3, the DNA is TGTGCCAGCAGCTCCCACAGGGGTGTGGGCGCCGAGCAGTACTTC. This sequence encodes CASSSHRGVGAEQYF.

The CDR3 region is CANSQGRDEKLFF. The CDR3 nucleotides read TGTGCCAACTCTCAGGGGAGGGATGAAAAACTGTTTTTT. The chain joins TRBV28 to TRBJ1-4; D is perhaps TRBD1 (6 bases). V gave up 10 bases and J gave up 6 bases, with 15 bases separating them. CDR3 length equals 13 residues. The germline V gene encodes CDR1 MDHEN and CDR2 SYDVKM. The entire variable domain, with the rest obtained from reference TRBV28 and TRBJ1-4, is as follows: DVKVTQSSRYLVKRTGEKVFLECVQDMDHENMFWYRQDPGLGLRLIYFSYDVKMKEKGDIPEGYSVSREKKERFSLILESASTNQTSMYLCANSQGRDEKLFFGSGTQLSVL.

The chain uses TRBV7-8 and TRBJ1-3; no clear D. The V gene's germline CDR1 is SGHVS and CDR2 FQNEAQ. This CDR3 comprises 14 residues. Between the trimmed V and J ends, which lost 0 bases and 2 bases, there was a span of 5 bases. The CDR3 region is CASSLAQTGNTIYF. CDR3 bases: TGTGCCAGCAGCTTAGCTCAAACTGGAAACACCATATATTTT.

J is TRBJ1-1 and V is TRBV6-6, with unresolved D. Germline V gene data show CDR1 as MNHNY and CDR2 as SVGAGI (reference sequence). This CDR3 has 12 amino acids. V shed 8 bases and J shed 4 bases, with 11 bases lying between them. The CDR3 is CASFRVSTEAFF. For the CDR3, the DNA is TGTGCCAGCTTCCGGGTGAGCACTGAAGCTTTCTTT.

The rearrangement uses TRBV11-3 and TRBJ2-1; D is perhaps TRBD2 (6 bases). Germline CDR1 is SGHNT and CDR2 is YENEEA. Between the trimmed V and J ends, which lost 5 bases and 5 bases, there was a span of 19 bases. CDR3 size: 16 residues. The CDR3 spells CASSPGDGSVHNEQFF. For the CDR3, the DNA is TGTGCCAGCAGCCCCGGGGACGGGAGTGTGCACAATGAGCAGTTCTTC.

V and J are TRBV5-6 and TRBJ1-5, with D perhaps matching TRBD1 (5 bases). The V gene lost 2 bases and the J gene lost 5 bases, with 5 bases spanning the gap. This CDR3 has 12 amino acids. The V gene's germline CDR1 is SGHDT and CDR2 YYEEEE. The CDR3 spells CASSFRDQPQHF. The CDR3 bases are TGTGCCAGCAGCTTCAGGGATCAGCCCCAGCATTTT. The whole variable domain, remainder taken from reference TRBV5-6 and TRBJ1-5, is DAGVTQSPTHLIKTRGQQVTLRCSPKSGHDTVSWYQQALGQGPQFIFQYYEEEERQRGNFPDRFSGHQFPNYSSELNVNALLLGDSALYLCASSFRDQPQHFGDGTRLSIL.

J is TRBJ2-4 and V is TRBV6-1; 8 positions match TRBD1. The V segment lost 1 base and the J segment 4 bases; nucleotides outside the gene matches: 0. This CDR3 region has 14 residues. Germline lookup yields CDR1 MNHNS and CDR2 SASEGT. The CDR3 DNA reads TGTGCCAGCAGTGAAGGGACAGGGAAAAACATTCAGTACTTC. Protein: CASSEGTGKNIQYF.

CDR3 residues: CASSRGESTEAFF. Written as DNA, the CDR3 is TGTGCCAGCAGCCGGGGGGAGAGCACTGAAGCTTTCTTT. The chain combines TRBV11-2 with TRBJ1-1, with TRBD1 as a possible D gene (5 bases). This CDR3 spans 13 amino acids. Trimming took off 5 bases at V and 4 bases at J, with 11 bases between the two ends. CDR1 and CDR2 (germline): SGHAT, FQNNGV.

Regarding this clone: This CDR3 is also generated by other DNA sequences in the sample. The chain is built from TRBV19 and TRBJ1-1, with 7 nucleotides matching TRBD1. Germline V gene lookup returns CDR1 LNHDA and CDR2 SQIVND (reference sequence). The CDR3 has 13 residues. Unmatched junction bases numbered 1, after V lost 5 bases and J lost 1 base. CDR3 region: CASSRTGNTEAFF. In DNA, the CDR3 is TGTGCCAGTAGTCGGACAGGGAACACTGAAGCTTTCTTT.

The chain joins TRBV6-5 to TRBJ1-3, with TRBD1 identical over 10 bases. V was clipped by 8 bases and J by 8 bases; unmatched bases: 3. This CDR3 contains 12 residues. Germline V gives CDR1 MNHEY, CDR2 SVGAGI. The CDR3: CASDRGRDTIYF. CDR3 DNA sequence: TGTGCCAGCGACAGGGGGCGGGACACCATATATTTT.

J is TRBJ2-5 and V is TRBV25-1, with D tentatively TRBD1 (6 bases). CDR1 is MGHDK and CDR2 is SYGVNS in the germline V gene. This CDR3 is 16 amino acids long. Trimming took off 7 bases at V and 2 bases at J, with 20 bases between the two ends. The DNA for the CDR3 is TGTGCCAGCATCCCGGGCAGGGGCGGACGGCAAGAGACCCAGTACTTC. Encoded protein: CASIPGRGGRQETQYF. Drawing the rest from reference TRBV25-1 and TRBJ2-5, the complete variable domain is EADIYQTPRYLVIGTGKKITLECSQTMGHDKMYWYQQDPGMELHLIHYSYGVNSTEKGDLSSESTVSRIRTEHFPLTLESARPSHTSQYLCASIPGRGGRQETQYFGPGTRLLVL.

The rearrangement uses TRBV2 and TRBJ2-1, with D perhaps TRBD2 (7 bases). The CDR3 runs 15 residues. The germline V gene encodes CDR1 SNHLY and CDR2 FYNNEI. The ends were cut back, 4 bases at V and 2 bases at J, with 12 bases in the middle. The CDR3 region has the DNA TGTGCCAGCAGTGTGACGGGGGGCCCCTACAATGAGCAGTTCTTC. Translation gives CASSVTGGPYNEQFF.

V usage is TRBV9 and J usage is TRBJ2-7, with D maybe TRBD2 (7 bases). The CDR3 spans 15 residues. In germline, CDR1 is SGDLS, CDR2 YYNGEE. V lost 3 bases and J 6 bases, leaving 19 bases between the germline ends. The CDR3 DNA follows: TGTGCCAGCAGCGCACAGAGGACGGGGGGCGGCGAGCAGTACTTC. This sequence encodes CASSAQRTGGGEQYF.

This chain connects TRBV2 to TRBJ2-7; D remains unclear. CDR1 is SNHLY and CDR2 is FYNNEI in the germline V gene. V lost 5 bases and J 2 bases, leaving 13 bases between the germline ends. CDR3 length equals 14 residues. CDR3 DNA: TGTGCCAGCAGTCCTCCGGACCATACCTACGAGCAGTACTTC. Translating gives CASSPPDHTYEQYF. Using reference TRBV2 and TRBJ2-7 for the parts outside the CDR3, the full variable domain is EPEVTQTPSHQVTQMGQEVILRCVPISNHLYFYWYRQILGQKVEFLVSFYNNEISEKSEIFDDQFSVERPDGSNFTLKIRSTKLEDSAMYFCASSPPDHTYEQYFGPGTRLTVT.